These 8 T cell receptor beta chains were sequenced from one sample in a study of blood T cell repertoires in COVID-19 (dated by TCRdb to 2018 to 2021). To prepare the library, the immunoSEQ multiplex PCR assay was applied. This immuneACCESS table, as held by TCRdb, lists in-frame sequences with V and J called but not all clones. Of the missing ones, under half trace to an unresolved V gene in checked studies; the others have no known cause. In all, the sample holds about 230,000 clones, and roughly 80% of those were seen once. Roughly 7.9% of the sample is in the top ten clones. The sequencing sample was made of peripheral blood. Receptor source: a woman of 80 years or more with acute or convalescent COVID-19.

The CDR3 DNA reads as TGTGCCAGCAGCCCCCAGGGACAGTTGAACACTGAAGCTTTCTTT. Its protein product is CASSPQGQLNTEAFF. The rearrangement uses TRBV7-2 and TRBJ1-1, with 7 bases fitting TRBD1. The CDR3 contains 15 residues. CDR1 and CDR2 (germline): SGHTA, FQGNSA. V shed 5 bases and J 0 bases; nucleotides not matched to a gene: 6.

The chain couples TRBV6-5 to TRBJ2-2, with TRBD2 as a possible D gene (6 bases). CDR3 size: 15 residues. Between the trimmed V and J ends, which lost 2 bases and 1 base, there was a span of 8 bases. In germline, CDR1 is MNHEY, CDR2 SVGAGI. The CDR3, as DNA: TGTGCCAGCAGTTACAGGACTAAGAACACCGGGGAGCTGTTTTTT. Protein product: CASSYRTKNTGELFF.

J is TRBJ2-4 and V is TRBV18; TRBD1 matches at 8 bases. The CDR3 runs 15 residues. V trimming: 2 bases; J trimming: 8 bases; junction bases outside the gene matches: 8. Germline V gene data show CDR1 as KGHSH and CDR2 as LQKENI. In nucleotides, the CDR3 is TGTGCCAGCTCACCAGACGGACAGGGTGTATACATTCAGTACTTC. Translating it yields CASSPDGQGVYIQYF.

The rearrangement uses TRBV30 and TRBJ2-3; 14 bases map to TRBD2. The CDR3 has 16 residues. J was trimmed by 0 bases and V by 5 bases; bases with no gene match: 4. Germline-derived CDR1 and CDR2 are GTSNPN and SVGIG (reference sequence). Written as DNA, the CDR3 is TGTGCCTGGGGACGGACTAGCGGGAGGAGCACAGATACGCAGTATTTT. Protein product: CAWGRTSGRSTDTQYF. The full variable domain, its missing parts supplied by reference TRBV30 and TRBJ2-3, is SQTIHQWPATLVQPVGSPLSLECTVEGTSNPNLYWYRQAAGRGLQLLFYSVGIGQISSEVPQNLSASRPQDRQFILSSKKLLLSDSGFYLCAWGRTSGRSTDTQYFGPGTRLTVL.

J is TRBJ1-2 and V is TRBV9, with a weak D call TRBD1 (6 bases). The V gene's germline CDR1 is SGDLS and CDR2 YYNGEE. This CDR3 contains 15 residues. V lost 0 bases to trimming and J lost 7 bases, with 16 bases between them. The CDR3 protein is CASSVAARQEGGYTF. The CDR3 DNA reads TGTGCCAGCAGCGTAGCGGCCCGACAGGAAGGTGGCTACACCTTC.

CDR3 sequence reads: CASSRRGVDSPLHF. The CDR3 coding sequence is TGTGCCAGCAGCCGCCGGGGGGTTGATTCACCCCTCCACTTT. This rearrangement joins TRBV11-2 to TRBJ1-6, with TRBD1 as a possible D gene (5 bases). The CDR3 spans 14 residues. Trimming removed 5 bases from V and 8 bases from J, with 13 bases in between. The V gene's germline CDR1 is SGHAT and CDR2 FQNNGV.

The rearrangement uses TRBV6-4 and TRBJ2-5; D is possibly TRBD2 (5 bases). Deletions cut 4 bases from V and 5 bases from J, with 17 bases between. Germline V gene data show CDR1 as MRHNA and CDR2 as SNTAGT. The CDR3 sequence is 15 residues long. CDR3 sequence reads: CASSGPTRIRETQYF. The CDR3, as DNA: TGTGCCAGCAGTGGCCCAACTAGGATAAGGGAGACCCAGTACTTC.

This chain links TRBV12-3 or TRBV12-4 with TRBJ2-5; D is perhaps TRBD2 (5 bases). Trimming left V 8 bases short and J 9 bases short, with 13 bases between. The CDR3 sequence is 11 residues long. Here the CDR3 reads CASGSVRAQYF. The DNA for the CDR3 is TGTGCCAGCGGATCGGTGAGGGCCCAGTACTTC.